The text below deals with one T cell receptor (beta chain). The antigen is unknown. This CDR3 is 13 amino acids long. In germline, CDR1 is MDHEN, CDR2 SYDVKM. Trimming left V 7 bases short and J 2 bases short, with 11 bases between. TCRdb's copy holds only in-frame clones and misses some; the assay was immunoSEQ multiplex PCR. The data hold roughly 15,000 clones, with roughly two thirds observed a single time. This sample stems from a study of T cell repertoires in ileal Crohn's disease. In the study overall: At surgery, about 34% of patients smoked, with median disease duration around 8 years. All patients had surgery for stricturing (about 60%) or penetrating (around 39%) disease. General observations from the study: Endoscopic recurrence occurred in every patient whose clonality exceeded 26.8%.

The V call is TRBV28, the J call TRBJ2-5, with D perhaps matching TRBD2 (6 bases). Sequenced sample: ileal tissue. This clonotype was obtained from an adult with Crohn's disease. CDR3 sequence: CASTQGGQETQYF. Here the CDR3 DNA reads TGTGCCAGCACCCAGGGAGGTCAAGAGACCCAGTACTTC.